This TCR beta chain came from a study of CD4 T cells in relation to SARS-CoV-2 and coronaviruses. Study-level background: ViraFEST: approximately 10-day antigen culture of PBMCs, then TCR beta CDR3 sequencing.

Using immunoSEQ multiplex PCR, the repertoire was profiled, and TCRdb retains in-frame clones only, with some absent. The sample holds under 14,000 clones, 80% to 90% seen once. CD4+ T cells from unexposed donors were obtained before the COVID-19 pandemic (2011-2018). CD4+ T cells were isolated from the cells after about 11 days of culture. This clone was seen a few times. Its antigen is still unknown. Germline assignment: CDR1 KGHSH and CDR2 LQKENI. V was trimmed by 3 bases and J by 0 bases, leaving 11 bases between them. The CDR3 totals 15 residues. The sequencing sample was made of CD4+ T cells from PBMCs, cultured in vitro. The receptor was derived from a human donor in good health. The chain is built from TRBV18 and TRBJ1-1; D is unresolved. The DNA for the CDR3 is TGTGCCAGCTCACCTAGGGTGGCCGTGAACACTGAAGCTTTCTTT. Translated: CASSPRVAVNTEAFF. Using reference TRBV18 and TRBJ1-1 for the parts outside the CDR3, the full variable domain is NAGVMQNPRHLVRRRGQEARLRCSPMKGHSHVYWYRQLPEEGLKFMVYLQKENIIDESGMPKERFSAEFPKEGPSILRIQQVVRGDSAAYFCASSPRVAVNTEAFFGQGTRLTVV.